This TCR beta chain derives from a study of T cells after yellow fever vaccination. Conversion of TCR transcripts into cDNA relied on 5'RACE template switching, which added a universal primer site and UMIs. MiXCR, applied by TCRdb to the 5' RACE reads, yields one record per CDR3 protein. The sample records 250,000 to 400,000 distinct CDR3 sequences, over 4% being singletons. CDR1 and CDR2 from the germline V gene are MNHNY and SVGAGI (reference sequence). This CDR3 is built from 14 residues. Deletions cut 2 bases from V and 1 base from J, with 7 bases between. V gene TRBV6-6 combines with J gene TRBJ2-3; D not certain. Sample: PBMCs, taken 5 days after the yellow fever booster vaccination. This TCR was sampled from a man between 18 and 35 years old who received the YFV17D yellow fever vaccine. The CDR3 DNA reads TGTGCCAGCAGTTACATAGTGGGCACAGATACGCAGTATTTT. Protein product: CASSYIVGTDTQYF.